These T cell receptor beta chains were read from a single sample in a study of OX40 agonist ivuxolimab in advanced cancers. The data were produced by immunoSEQ multiplex PCR, yet TCRdb's version contains in-frame clones alone and is incomplete. The sample includes around 45,000 clones, almost 90% of them seen just once. The sample here was CD4+ or CD8+ T cells sorted from blood, taken in a trial of the OX40 agonist ivuxolimab. The origin of the receptors is an adult with an advanced solid tumor such as melanoma, head and neck, liver or kidney cancer. The CDR3 runs from the conserved cysteine through the conserved F or W. Each record gives: clone size, J gene, CDR3 length, D gene, V gene, CDR3 protein, CDR3 DNA. A D gene is named only where the DNA matches it firmly. Expanded clones get a size class; other rows say once, few or many, or leave the size out.

clone size: .
J gene: TRBJ1-6
CDR3 length: 14
D gene: TRBD1
V gene: TRBV15
CDR3 protein: CATQVRQGDSPLHF
CDR3 DNA: TGTGCCACGCAAGTAAGACAGGGAGATTCACCCCTCCACTTT

clone size: .
J gene: TRBJ1-5
CDR3 length: 16
D gene: .
V gene: TRBV7-8
CDR3 protein: CASSLSSRGGNQPQHF
CDR3 DNA: TGTGCCAGCAGCTTATCCTCAAGGGGGGGGAATCAGCCCCAGCATTTT

clone size: .
J gene: TRBJ2-5
CDR3 length: 12
D gene: .
V gene: TRBV7-6
CDR3 protein: CASSLIQETQYF
CDR3 DNA: TGTGCCAGCAGCTTAATCCAAGAGACCCAGTACTTC

clone size: .
J gene: TRBJ2-7
CDR3 length: 14
D gene: .
V gene: TRBV7-9
CDR3 protein: CASSFDLGTYEQYF
CDR3 DNA: TGTGCCAGCAGCTTTGACCTCGGCACCTACGAGCAGTACTTC

clone size: .
J gene: TRBJ2-1
CDR3 length: 15
D gene: TRBD2
V gene: TRBV7-9
CDR3 protein: CASSSLSGRLGEQFF
CDR3 DNA: TGTGCCAGCAGCTCGCTCAGCGGGAGGCTTGGTGAGCAGTTCTTC

clone size: .
J gene: TRBJ1-2
CDR3 length: 12
D gene: .
V gene: TRBV19
CDR3 protein: CASSIRDGGYTF
CDR3 DNA: TGTGCCAGTAGTATCCGGGACGGAGGCTACACCTTC

clone size: .
J gene: TRBJ2-5
CDR3 length: 11
D gene: TRBD1
V gene: TRBV30
CDR3 protein: CAWGGQETQYF
CDR3 DNA: TGTGCCTGGGGGGGACAGGAGACCCAGTACTTC

clone size: .
J gene: TRBJ2-5
CDR3 length: 16
D gene: TRBD2
V gene: TRBV4-3
CDR3 protein: CASSQNLAGGQETQYF
CDR3 DNA: TGCGCCAGCAGCCAGAATCTAGCGGGAGGGCAAGAGACCCAGTACTTC

clone size: .
J gene: TRBJ2-5
CDR3 length: 15
D gene: .
V gene: TRBV10-3
CDR3 protein: CATGLLHGAQETQYF
CDR3 DNA: TGTGCCACCGGACTTCTACATGGGGCGCAAGAGACCCAGTACTTC

clone size: .
J gene: TRBJ2-1
CDR3 length: 15
D gene: .
V gene: TRBV25-1
CDR3 protein: CASSDLGLAGNEQFF
CDR3 DNA: TGTGCCAGCAGTGATCTCGGCCTAGCTGGCAATGAGCAGTTCTTC

clone size: .
J gene: TRBJ1-4
CDR3 length: 15
D gene: TRBD1
V gene: TRBV6-1
CDR3 protein: CASSSRDRGNEKLFF
CDR3 DNA: TGTGCCAGCAGTTCCCGGGACAGGGGGAATGAAAAACTGTTTTTT

clone size: .
J gene: TRBJ2-1
CDR3 length: 14
D gene: TRBD1
V gene: TRBV2
CDR3 protein: CASSEATGAGEQFF
CDR3 DNA: TGTGCCAGCAGTGAAGCGACAGGGGCGGGTGAGCAGTTCTTC

clone size: once
J gene: TRBJ2-6
CDR3 length: 13
D gene: .
V gene: TRBV2
CDR3 protein: CARQGNGANVLTF
CDR3 DNA: TGTGCCAGACAGGGTAATGGGGCCAACGTCCTGACTTTC

clone size: .
J gene: TRBJ2-1
CDR3 length: 16
D gene: TRBD2
V gene: TRBV5-1
CDR3 protein: CASSLRLAGGYNGQFF
CDR3 DNA: TGCGCCAGCAGCTTGAGACTTGCGGGAGGGTACAATGGGCAGTTCTTC

clone size: .
J gene: TRBJ2-6
CDR3 length: 16
D gene: .
V gene: TRBV27
CDR3 protein: CASSWSGTPGANVLTF
CDR3 DNA: TGTGCCAGCAGTTGGTCAGGGACGCCAGGGGCCAACGTCCTGACTTTC

clone size: .
J gene: TRBJ2-5
CDR3 length: 14
D gene: TRBD1
V gene: TRBV7-2
CDR3 protein: CASSSDRGRETQYF
CDR3 DNA: TGTGCCAGCAGCTCGGACAGGGGGCGAGAGACCCAGTACTTC

clone size: once
J gene: TRBJ2-1
CDR3 length: 16
D gene: .
V gene: TRBV19
CDR3 protein: CASSSGATPPYNEQFF
CDR3 DNA: TGTGCCAGTAGTAGCGGGGCCACCCCTCCCTACAATGAGCAGTTCTTC

clone size: .
J gene: TRBJ1-2
CDR3 length: 15
D gene: .
V gene: TRBV29-1
CDR3 protein: CSDVPLDSTGYGYTF
CDR3 DNA: TGCAGCGACGTGCCTTTGGACAGTACAGGCTATGGCTACACCTTC

clone size: .
J gene: TRBJ2-2
CDR3 length: 13
D gene: .
V gene: TRBV18
CDR3 protein: CASSPLAAGELFF
CDR3 DNA: TGTGCCAGCTCACCACTAGCGGCCGGGGAGCTGTTTTTT

clone size: .
J gene: TRBJ2-7
CDR3 length: 13
D gene: .
V gene: TRBV7-8
CDR3 protein: CASRPSGSYEQYF
CDR3 DNA: TGTGCCAGCAGACCAAGCGGTTCCTACGAGCAGTACTTC

clone size: few
J gene: TRBJ2-1
CDR3 length: 11
D gene: TRBD1
V gene: TRBV6-5
CDR3 protein: CASSSGTGDFF
CDR3 DNA: TGTGCCAGCAGTTCCGGGACAGGGGACTTCTTC

clone size: .
J gene: TRBJ1-3
CDR3 length: 13
D gene: .
V gene: TRBV7-9
CDR3 protein: CASSSQQGNTIYF
CDR3 DNA: TGTGCCAGCAGCTCCCAACAGGGAAACACCATATATTTT

clone size: .
J gene: TRBJ1-1
CDR3 length: 15
D gene: TRBD1
V gene: TRBV19
CDR3 protein: CAAKSQGQINTEAFF
CDR3 DNA: TGTGCCGCAAAAAGCCAGGGACAGATAAACACTGAAGCTTTCTTT

clone size: once
J gene: TRBJ1-4
CDR3 length: 11
D gene: .
V gene: TRBV28
CDR3 protein: CASTDGEKLFF
CDR3 DNA: TGTGCCAGCACCGATGGGGAAAAACTGTTTTTT

clone size: .
J gene: TRBJ2-7
CDR3 length: 11
D gene: .
V gene: TRBV6-5
CDR3 protein: CATRDTYEQYF
CDR3 DNA: TGTGCCACCAGGGACACCTACGAGCAGTACTTC

clone size: .
J gene: TRBJ2-1
CDR3 length: 15
D gene: TRBD2
V gene: TRBV5-6
CDR3 protein: CASSGNRRGGNEQFF
CDR3 DNA: TGTGCCAGCAGCGGGAACAGACGGGGAGGGAATGAGCAGTTCTTC

clone size: .
J gene: TRBJ2-5
CDR3 length: 16
D gene: TRBD1
V gene: TRBV5-4
CDR3 protein: CASSLGRDRVGETQYF
CDR3 DNA: TGTGCCAGCAGCTTGGGGCGGGACAGGGTAGGAGAGACCCAGTACTTC

clone size: .
J gene: TRBJ2-7
CDR3 length: 13
D gene: .
V gene: TRBV6-4
CDR3 protein: CASRITGTYEQYF
CDR3 DNA: TGTGCCAGCAGAATCACGGGAACCTACGAGCAGTACTTC

clone size: once
J gene: TRBJ1-4
CDR3 length: 14
D gene: .
V gene: TRBV19
CDR3 protein: CASSTGTTNEKLFF
CDR3 DNA: TGTGCCAGTAGTACTGGGACAACTAATGAAAAACTGTTTTTT

clone size: few
J gene: TRBJ1-1
CDR3 length: 13
D gene: .
V gene: TRBV30
CDR3 protein: CAWSAQGGTEAFF
CDR3 DNA: TGTGCCTGGAGTGCCCAGGGTGGCACTGAAGCTTTCTTT

clone size: .
J gene: TRBJ2-1
CDR3 length: 12
D gene: .
V gene: TRBV5-6
CDR3 protein: CASSHRSNEQFF
CDR3 DNA: TGTGCCAGCAGCCACCGCAGCAATGAGCAGTTCTTC

clone size: .
J gene: TRBJ1-3
CDR3 length: 15
D gene: .
V gene: TRBV15
CDR3 protein: CATSVGRGYENTIYF
CDR3 DNA: TGTGCCACCAGCGTCGGGAGGGGGTATGAAAACACCATATATTTT

clone size: .
J gene: TRBJ2-5
CDR3 length: 13
D gene: .
V gene: TRBV5-1
CDR3 protein: CASSLSFQETQYF
CDR3 DNA: TGCGCCAGCAGCCTGTCCTTCCAAGAGACCCAGTACTTC

clone size: once
J gene: TRBJ1-2
CDR3 length: 14
D gene: .
V gene: TRBV28
CDR3 protein: CASSAPGPSSGYTF
CDR3 DNA: TGTGCCAGCAGCGCCCCGGGACCTTCCTCTGGCTACACCTTC

clone size: once
J gene: TRBJ2-3
CDR3 length: 15
D gene: .
V gene: TRBV10-3
CDR3 protein: CAIRSGRISTDTQYF
CDR3 DNA: TGTGCCATCAGATCCGGCAGAATTAGCACAGATACGCAGTATTTT

clone size: .
J gene: TRBJ1-3
CDR3 length: 15
D gene: .
V gene: TRBV7-8
CDR3 protein: CASSPQGISGNTIYF
CDR3 DNA: TGTGCCAGCAGCCCGCAGGGGATTTCTGGAAACACCATATATTTT

clone size: .
J gene: TRBJ1-3
CDR3 length: 15
D gene: .
V gene: TRBV6-6
CDR3 protein: CASSYRRVAGNTIYF
CDR3 DNA: TGTGCCAGCAGTTATCGCAGGGTTGCTGGAAACACCATATATTTT

clone size: .
J gene: TRBJ2-1
CDR3 length: 13
D gene: .
V gene: TRBV7-7
CDR3 protein: CASSFGPNNEQFF
CDR3 DNA: TGTGCTAGCAGCTTCGGACCGAACAATGAGCAGTTCTTC

clone size: .
J gene: TRBJ1-6
CDR3 length: 15
D gene: .
V gene: TRBV25-1
CDR3 protein: CASSDGQVYNSPLHF
CDR3 DNA: TGTGCCAGCAGTGACGGGCAGGTCTATAATTCACCCCTCCACTTT

clone size: once
J gene: TRBJ1-2
CDR3 length: 15
D gene: TRBD1
V gene: TRBV5-4
CDR3 protein: CASSPDRGSGSGYTF
CDR3 DNA: TGTGCCAGCAGCCCAGACAGGGGAAGTGGTTCGGGCTACACCTTC

clone size: .
J gene: TRBJ2-7
CDR3 length: 13
D gene: TRBD2
V gene: TRBV11-2
CDR3 protein: CASSGRGRYEQYF
CDR3 DNA: TGTGCCAGCAGCGGGAGGGGTAGGTACGAGCAGTACTTC

clone size: .
J gene: TRBJ2-3
CDR3 length: 15
D gene: .
V gene: TRBV9
CDR3 protein: CASSTLPGITDTQYF
CDR3 DNA: TGTGCCAGCAGCACCCTTCCGGGGATCACAGATACGCAGTATTTT

clone size: .
J gene: TRBJ2-7
CDR3 length: 15
D gene: TRBD2
V gene: TRBV4-2
CDR3 protein: CASRGSGSRSYEQYF
CDR3 DNA: TGTGCCAGCAGAGGAAGCGGGAGTAGGTCCTACGAGCAGTACTTC

clone size: once
J gene: TRBJ1-4
CDR3 length: 11
D gene: .
V gene: TRBV30
CDR3 protein: CACIQGGKLFF
CDR3 DNA: TGTGCCTGCATTCAGGGAGGGAAACTGTTTTTT

clone size: few
J gene: TRBJ2-3
CDR3 length: 17
D gene: .
V gene: TRBV9
CDR3 protein: CASSVARAGKGGDTQYF
CDR3 DNA: TGTGCCAGCAGCGTAGCTCGGGCAGGCAAAGGGGGAGATACGCAGTATTTT

clone size: .
J gene: TRBJ2-7
CDR3 length: 15
D gene: TRBD1
V gene: TRBV7-2
CDR3 protein: CASSLQGQGPHEQYF
CDR3 DNA: TGTGCCAGCAGCCTCCAAGGACAGGGGCCCCACGAGCAGTACTTC

clone size: .
J gene: TRBJ2-1
CDR3 length: 16
D gene: TRBD2
V gene: TRBV6-1
CDR3 protein: CASSANSGSSYNEQFF
CDR3 DNA: TGTGCCAGCAGTGCTAATAGCGGGAGCTCCTACAATGAGCAGTTCTTC